This T cell receptor (beta chain) was retrieved from a study of response to subunit inactivated influenza vaccine. The table lists this clonotype with many counts. In TCRdb, the RT-PCR reads were re-called with MiXCR into one record per CDR3 protein. In the table there are more than 450,000 distinct CDR3 sequences, 11% of which are singletons. The CDR3 contains 13 residues. CDR1 and CDR2 from the germline V gene are ENHRY and SYGVKD. V shed 0 bases, J shed 9 bases, and the junction held 3 bases outside the gene matches. The same specimen was also included in a second study, on T cells expressing NK-cell markers. From that report: What made the TCR beta cDNA was 5'RACE template switching with UMIs.

The sequence was collected from a man aged 50 or older who received an inactivated influenza vaccine. The sample was PBMCs from blood, taken on the day of vaccination. This chain links TRBV10-3 with TRBJ1-1; 8 bases fit TRBD1. This chain's CDR3 is CAISESARGQAFF. The CDR3 DNA reads TGTGCCATCAGTGAGTCGGCCAGGGGGCAAGCTTTCTTT.